One and the same sample provided the 27 T cell receptor beta chains below, sequenced in a study of blood T cell repertoires in COVID-19. Sequencing was performed with immunoSEQ multiplex PCR; in TCRdb, only in-frame clones are kept and a portion is missing. This table holds roughly 190,000 clones, 85% to 90% found once. Sequenced sample: peripheral blood. These receptors originate from a young man with active or convalescent COVID-19.

The rearrangement joins TRBV19 to TRBJ2-1; 11 positions match TRBD2. V dropped 1 base and J dropped 4; count of bases not matched to a gene: 6. The CDR3 sequence is 17 residues long. Germline V lookup: CDR1 LNHDA, CDR2 SQIVND (reference sequence). This CDR3 reads CASSIATLAGGYNEQFF. The CDR3 DNA reads TGTGCCAGTAGTATAGCGACCCTAGCGGGAGGTTACAATGAGCAGTTCTTC.

V and J are TRBV6-5 and TRBJ2-2, with D possibly being TRBD2 (6 bases). This CDR3 has 15 residues. V lost 5 bases to trimming and J lost 5 bases, with 15 bases between them. The V gene's germline CDR1 is MNHEY and CDR2 SVGAGI. The chain's CDR3 is CASSPPEGLTGELFF. Written as DNA, the CDR3 is TGTGCCAGCAGTCCCCCGGAGGGCTTAACCGGGGAGCTGTTTTTT.

The CDR3 protein is CASSQAGTVNQPQHF. In DNA form, the CDR3 reads TGCGCCAGCAGCCAAGCGGGGACAGTCAATCAGCCCCAGCATTTT. This chain uses TRBV4-1 with TRBJ1-5; 7 nucleotides match TRBD1. Germline lookup yields CDR1 MGHRA and CDR2 YSYEKL. CDR3 size: 15 residues. With V trimmed by 1 base and J by 3 bases, 3 bases remained unmatched.

J is TRBJ2-5 and V is TRBV5-1; 10 bases are shared with TRBD1. The CDR3 covers 17 residues. The V and J ends lost 3 bases and 4 bases, in that order; junction bases with no gene match: 12. Germline V lookup: CDR1 SGHRS, CDR2 YFSETQ. In DNA form, the CDR3 reads TGCGCCAGCAGCTCGAGCCCGGGACAGGGGAAAGGAGAGACCCAGTACTTC. Encoded protein: CASSSSPGQGKGETQYF.

The rearrangement links TRBV27 to TRBJ1-1; 10 bases fit TRBD1. Germline V gives CDR1 MNHEY, CDR2 SMNVEV (reference sequence). V was pared by 7 bases and J by 5 bases, with 10 bases of the junction left unmatched. The CDR3 is 15 residues long. The CDR3 is CASNGGQGVFTEAFF. As DNA, the CDR3 is TGTGCCAGCAACGGCGGACAGGGGGTTTTTACTGAAGCTTTCTTT.

This clone was observed a single time. The rearrangement uses TRBV5-1 and TRBJ2-5; TRBD1 matches at 8 bases. Germline CDR1 is SGHRS and CDR2 is YFSETQ. This CDR3 region has 14 residues. The trim removed 1 base at V and 5 bases at J, leaving 4 bases unmatched. The DNA for the CDR3 is TGCGCCAGCAGCTTGCAGGGGGCAGGGGAGACCCAGTACTTC. Its translation is CASSLQGAGETQYF.

The chain links TRBV5-5 to TRBJ1-2; no reliable D call. Germline CDR1 reads SGHKS; CDR2 reads YYEKEE (reference sequence). V was shortened by 4 bases and J by 4 bases, with 17 bases between the two germline ends. This CDR3 contains 15 residues. CDR3 DNA: TGTGCCAGCAGCCCAAGAGGGCTCTCCTTCTATGGCTACACCTTC. Its translation is CASSPRGLSFYGYTF.

This clone was seen once. The chain couples TRBV3-1 (or the pseudogene TRBV3-2) to TRBJ1-1, with TRBD1 matching over 8 bases. This CDR3 comprises 14 residues. Germline V gene data show CDR1 as LGHDT and CDR2 as YNNKEL (reference sequence). Germline trimming cut 3 bases from V and 6 bases from J; bases unmatched to any gene: 6. CDR3 sequence reads: CASSQLGQASEAFF. In DNA, the CDR3 is TGTGCCAGCAGCCAGCTGGGACAGGCCTCTGAAGCTTTCTTT.

This chain uses TRBV7-9 with TRBJ2-7; maybe TRBD1 (6 bases). Germline assignment: CDR1 SEHNR and CDR2 FQNEAQ (reference sequence). Trimming took 4 bases from V and 0 from J, leaving 10 bases between them. This CDR3 spans 14 amino acids. CDR3 region: CASSSWTVSYEQYV. The CDR3 DNA is TGTGCCAGCAGCTCGTGGACAGTCTCCTACGAGCAGTACGTC.

This rearrangement joins TRBV24-1 to TRBJ2-2, with 8 positions matching TRBD1. There are 15 residues in the CDR3. Germline V gene sequence: CDR1 KGHDR, CDR2 SFDVKD. The V and J ends lost 8 bases and 4 bases, in that order; junction bases with no gene match: 8. CDR3 in DNA: TGTGCCACCACCGAGGGGACAGGCGGCACCGGGGAGCTGTTTTTT. Translating gives CATTEGTGGTGELFF.

V usage is TRBV11-3 and J usage is TRBJ2-5; 10 bases match TRBD1. V lost 6 bases to trimming and J lost 4 bases; unmatched junction nucleotides: 11. CDR3 length: 16 residues. Germline values: CDR1 SGHNT, CDR2 YENEEA. CDR3 sequence reads: CASRDPDRGERETQYF. The CDR3 bases are TGTGCCAGCAGGGACCCGGACAGGGGGGAGAGAGAGACCCAGTACTTC. The full variable domain, its missing parts supplied by reference TRBV11-3 and TRBJ2-5, is EAGVVQSPRYKIIEKKQPVAFWCNPISGHNTLYWYLQNLGQGPELLIRYENEEAVDDSQLPKDRFSAERLKGVDSTLKIQPAELGDSAVYLCASRDPDRGERETQYFGPGTRLLVL.

The chain couples TRBV4-3 to TRBJ2-2, with 14 positions matching TRBD2. The CDR3 loop spans 18 amino acids. From germline, CDR1 is LGHNA and CDR2 YSLEER. With 3 bases clipped from V and 9 bases from J, the junction kept 12 bases outside the gene matches. Here the CDR3 reads CASSQEGGLAGDGRELFF. The CDR3 region has the DNA TGCGCCAGCAGCCAGGAGGGGGGACTAGCGGGAGACGGGAGGGAGCTGTTTTTT.

The chain uses TRBV28 and TRBJ1-5; TRBD1 might be the D (6 bases). V lost 7 bases and J 3 bases, leaving 22 bases between the germline ends. CDR1 MDHEN and CDR2 SYDVKM come from the germline V gene. This CDR3 contains 17 residues. The CDR3 loop reads CASNRDISVPSNQPQHF. CDR3 DNA: TGTGCCAGCAATCGGGACATTTCAGTCCCCTCCAATCAGCCCCAGCATTTT.

V gene TRBV24-1 combines with J gene TRBJ1-3, with 8 bases matching TRBD1. Germline assignment: CDR1 KGHDR and CDR2 SFDVKD. The CDR3 sequence is 15 residues long. The junction had 4 bases not matched to a gene; V was cut back by 3 bases and J by 4 bases. The CDR3 loop reads CATSDPRDRGNTIYF. As DNA, the CDR3 is TGTGCCACCAGTGATCCCCGGGACAGGGGAAACACCATATATTTT.

The rearrangement uses TRBV9 and TRBJ1-1; tentative D call: TRBD1 (5 bases). V lost 4 bases and J lost 1, with 11 bases in between. Germline values: CDR1 SGDLS, CDR2 YYNGEE. The CDR3 has 14 amino acids. The CDR3 here is CASSSGIGNTEAFF. The CDR3 nucleotides read TGTGCCAGCAGCTCAGGGATCGGGAACACTGAAGCTTTCTTT.

The chain recombines TRBV20-1 with TRBJ2-1; 8 nucleotides agree with TRBD2. This CDR3 region has 14 residues. CDR1 and CDR2 (germline): DFQATT, SNEGSKA (reference sequence). V shed 3 bases and J 4 bases; nucleotides not matched to a gene: 5. The CDR3 bases are TGCAGTGCTAGTTCTAGCGGGTTGTACAATGAGCAGTTCTTC. Protein: CSASSSGLYNEQFF.

This chain's CDR3 is CASSLRREEGYNEQFF. CDR3 sequence (DNA): TGCGCCAGCAGCCTCAGGCGGGAGGAGGGCTACAATGAGCAGTTCTTC. The rearrangement uses TRBV5-1 and TRBJ2-1, with 8 bases matching TRBD2. This CDR3 comprises 16 residues. Germline loops: CDR1 SGHRS, CDR2 YFSETQ. The J segment lost 3 bases and the V segment lost 4 bases, leaving 9 bases of the junction unmatched.

CDR3 sequence (DNA): TGCGCCAGCAGCTTAGAGGGCGAGTACAATGAGCAGTTCTTC. Residues: CASSLEGEYNEQFF. The rearrangement links TRBV5-1 to TRBJ2-1; D possibly corresponds to TRBD2 (5 bases). Per the germline V gene, CDR1 is SGHRS and CDR2 is YFSETQ. V lost 2 bases to trimming and J lost 4 bases, with 10 bases between them. There are 14 residues in the CDR3.

The rearrangement joins TRBV6-2 or TRBV6-3 to TRBJ2-3, with D possibly matching TRBD2 (6 bases). The CDR3 runs 13 residues. Germline CDR1 and CDR2: MNHEY and SVGEGT. Trimming left V 6 bases short and J 3 bases short, with 10 bases between. This chain's CDR3 is CASSLRETDTQYF. As DNA, the CDR3 is TGTGCCAGCAGCCTCCGGGAGACAGATACGCAGTATTTT.

This clone has only one observation. Other DNA sequences in the sample encode the same CDR3. The V call is TRBV29-1, the J call TRBJ2-2, with TRBD1 as a possible D gene (5 bases). Germline V gives CDR1 SQVTM, CDR2 ANQGSEA. The CDR3 is 16 amino acids. V lost 4 bases and J 4 bases, leaving 19 bases between the germline ends. Here the CDR3 DNA reads TGCAGCGTTGGTGTTCCCCGGCCAGGGTCCACCGGGGAGCTGTTTTTT. It specifies CSVGVPRPGSTGELFF.

CDR3 DNA: TGCAGTGCTAGTGAAAGACTCAATGAGCAGTTCTTC. Translated, it gives CSASERLNEQFF. V and J are TRBV20-1 and TRBJ2-1, with D unresolved. Between the trimmed V and J ends, which lost 3 bases and 6 bases, there was a span of 9 bases. Per germline, CDR1 DFQATT and CDR2 SNEGSKA (reference sequence). The CDR3 is made up of 12 amino acids.

This clone was recorded once. The rearrangement uses TRBV11-2 and TRBJ2-7; weak D call: TRBD1 (7 bases). CDR3 length equals 14 residues. The germline V gene has CDR1 SGHAT and CDR2 FQNNGV. V lost 4 bases and J 7 bases, leaving 17 bases between the germline ends. Here the CDR3 DNA reads TGTGCCAGCAGCTCCGTCAGGGGGGCCAGGGAGCAGTACGTC. Its protein is CASSSVRGAREQYV.

This chain joins TRBV9 and TRBJ2-3, with TRBD2 identical over 9 bases. Germline V gene data show CDR1 as SGDLS and CDR2 as YYNGEE. The V and J ends lost 3 bases and 0 bases, in that order; junction bases with no gene match: 5. This CDR3 spans 16 amino acids. CDR3 DNA: TGTGCCAGCAGCGGAAGACTAGCGGTCAGCACAGATACGCAGTATTTT. Translated: CASSGRLAVSTDTQYF.

The V gene is TRBV5-1, the J gene TRBJ1-3; D is undetermined. Germline assignment: CDR1 SGHRS and CDR2 YFSETQ. Trimming cost V 0 bases and J 3 bases, with 7 bases left between them. The CDR3 spans 14 residues. CDR3 in amino acids: CASSLAGDGNTIYF. The CDR3 DNA reads TGCGCCAGCAGCTTGGCCGGGGATGGAAACACCATATATTTT.

The J gene is TRBJ2-7, the V gene TRBV24-1, with 7 bases lining up with TRBD1. The CDR3 contains 15 residues. Per germline, CDR1 KGHDR and CDR2 SFDVKD. V shed 7 bases, J shed 4 bases, and the junction held 12 bases outside the gene matches. CDR3 loop: CATRIPRQGKYEQYF. The CDR3 DNA reads as TGTGCCACCAGGATACCCCGACAGGGAAAATACGAGCAGTACTTC.

The chain carries TRBV12-2 and TRBJ2-5; TRBD1 is the table's D call, not checked against the DNA. TRBV12-2 is designated a pseudogene. The CDR3 has 13 residues. CDR3: CARVGRGRETQYF. DNA of the CDR3: TGTGCACGGGTGGGCAGGGGGAGAGAGACCCAGTACTTC.

The chain has TRBV19 and TRBJ2-1, with a weak D call TRBD1 (6 bases). The V gene's germline CDR1 is LNHDA and CDR2 SQIVND (reference sequence). V was clipped by 1 base and J by 9 bases, with 10 bases between them. The CDR3 contains 13 residues. As DNA, the CDR3 is TGTGCCAGTAGTATAGTTGGGGGCCGTGAGCAGTTCTTC. Translation: CASSIVGGREQFF. Drawing the rest from reference TRBV19 and TRBJ2-1, the complete variable domain is DGGITQSPKYLFRKEGQNVTLSCEQNLNHDAMYWYRQDPGQGLRLIYYSQIVNDFQKGDIAEGYSVSREKKESFPLTVTSAQKNPTAFYLCASSIVGGREQFFGPGTRLTVL.